The next 17 T cell receptor beta chains were all read from a single sample in a study of T-cell reconstitution after alpha-beta-depleted transplantation in children (dated by TCRdb to the mid-2010s). The time point label here, explained by the study, means: day 60 (about 2 months) after transplantation. What this sample's treatment or condition label stands for: allogeneic hematopoietic cell transplantation with graft depleted of TCRalphabeta T cells and CD19 B cells. The protocol used for the library was PCR. Instrument on record: Illumina HiSeq 2500. TCR libraries were prepared with molecular barcoding, using unique molecular identifiers to normalize TCRbeta repertoire quantification. The raw public reads went through TCRdb reprocessing: fastp at Q25, MiXCR clone calling, in-frame beta chains kept. Records with the same CDR3 protein are collapsed into one entry carrying the most frequent genes and DNA. Recorded for this sample are about 7,700 distinct CDR3 sequences; roughly an eighth of them occurred a single time. The ten most abundant clones make up about half of the sample.

Sequencing used PBMCs, mostly from graft donor cells, obtained 60 days after TCRalphabeta/CD19-depleted stem cell transplant. The receptors were sampled from a patient between 2 and 9 years old who had a stem cell transplant for inherited bone marrow failure, so the T cells may come from the graft donor.

The table lists this clonotype with many counts. J is TRBJ2-6 and V is TRBV7-2, with 9 bases matching TRBD1. The germline V gene has CDR1 SGHTA and CDR2 FQGNSA. J lost 0 bases, V lost 5 bases, and 5 bases had no gene match. This CDR3 is built from 17 residues. CDR3 bases: TGTGCCAGCAGCCCCGGGACAGGGAACTCTGGGGCCAACGTCCTGACTTTC. Amino acid sequence: CASSPGTGNSGANVLTF.

This clonotype came up a few times. This rearrangement joins TRBV28 to TRBJ2-7; no definite D call. Trimming stripped 10 bases from V and 5 bases from J, with 18 bases between. CDR3 length: 13 residues. CDR1 MDHEN and CDR2 SYDVKM come from the germline V gene. The CDR3 DNA reads as TGTGCCATCAGCCCCTCGTTGGTGGACGAGCAGTACTTC. It encodes CAISPSLVDEQYF.

Ten or more counts support this clonotype. This rearrangement joins TRBV28 to TRBJ1-6; weak D call: TRBD1 (5 bases). Trimming pared 5 bases from V and 11 bases from J, leaving 10 bases between. Germline lookup yields CDR1 MDHEN and CDR2 SYDVKM. The CDR3 is 12 amino acids. CDR3 region: CASSGGVPPLHF. CDR3 in DNA: TGTGCCAGCAGTGGGGGGGTACCACCCCTCCACTTT.

This clonotype was recorded many times. V is TRBV29-1 and J is TRBJ2-1, with D uncertain. Germline values: CDR1 SQVTM, CDR2 ANQGSEA. Trimming took off 7 bases at V and 5 bases at J, with 9 bases between the two ends. The CDR3 has 11 amino acids. In DNA, the CDR3 is TGCAGCGGCATCTGGAACAATGAGCAGTTCTTC. The encoded protein is CSGIWNNEQFF.

This clonotype was seen ten or more times. This rearrangement joins TRBV12-3 or TRBV12-4 to TRBJ2-5; 14 bases are shared with TRBD2. The ends lost 6 bases at V and 5 bases at J; junction bases unmatched: 14. There are 18 residues in the CDR3. CDR3 in amino acids: CASRDWTSGRTGGETQYF. CDR3 coding DNA: TGTGCCAGCAGGGATTGGACTAGCGGGAGGACAGGAGGGGAGACCCAGTACTTC.

This clonotype was counted at least ten times. This CDR3 reads CASSLTLGLPYEQYF. The CDR3 nucleotides are TGTGCCAGCAGTTTAACATTGGGCCTTCCCTACGAGCAGTACTTC. This chain uses TRBV12-3 or TRBV12-4 with TRBJ2-7, with D uncertain. Trimming shortened V by 2 bases and J by 2 bases, and 13 bases separated the two germline ends. The CDR3 has 15 residues.

V is TRBV11-2 and J is TRBJ2-7; D may correspond to TRBD1 or TRBD2 (5 bases each). Germline V CDR1 and CDR2: SGHAT, FQNNGV. The CDR3 consists of 16 residues. Between the trimmed V and J ends, which lost 1 base and 2 bases, there was a span of 15 bases. This CDR3 reads CASSLGTGTVAYEQYF. CDR3 coding DNA: TGTGCCAGCAGCTTAGGCACCGGGACGGTTGCCTACGAGCAGTACTTC.

A word on this clonotype: This is likely a read error, given that the CDR3 carries no conserved phenylalanine or tryptophan at its end. The chain carries TRBV20-1 and TRBJ2-3; TRBD1 might be the D (5 bases). Germline lookup yields CDR1 DFQATT and CDR2 SNEGSKA (reference sequence). This CDR3 comprises 12 residues. The CDR3 DNA sequence: TGCGGTGTCCCAGGGCTCCCAGATACGCAGTATTCT. Translation gives CGVPGLPDTQYS.

At least ten counts were recorded for this clonotype. The CDR3 here is CAWSPGGYKNEQFF. DNA for the CDR3: TGTGCCTGGAGCCCAGGGGGGTACAAAAATGAGCAGTTCTTC. The rearrangement joins TRBV30 to TRBJ2-1, with D possibly being TRBD1 (7 bases). The CDR3 has 14 amino acids. The V and J ends lost 3 bases and 7 bases respectively, with 16 bases between them. Per germline, CDR1 GTSNPN and CDR2 SVGIG (reference sequence). Filled out from reference TRBV30 and TRBJ2-1, the complete variable domain reads SQTIHQWPATLVQPVGSPLSLECTVEGTSNPNLYWYRQAAGRGLQLLFYSVGIGQISSEVPQNLSASRPQDRQFILSSKKLLLSDSGFYLCAWSPGGYKNEQFFGPGTRLTVL.

This clonotype was seen at least ten times. The V call is TRBV18, the J call TRBJ2-2, with TRBD1 matching over 9 bases. Germline V CDR1 and CDR2: KGHSH, LQKENI. V trimming: 1 base; J trimming: 6 bases; junction bases outside the gene matches: 3. CDR3 length: 15 amino acids. CDR3 protein: CASSPRTGASGELFF. For the CDR3, the DNA is TGTGCCAGCTCACCACGGACAGGGGCCTCCGGGGAGCTGTTTTTT.

This clonotype was found many times. This chain links TRBV4-3 with TRBJ2-7, with TRBD2 matching 7 bases. The CDR3 sequence is 17 residues long. Germline loops: CDR1 LGHNA, CDR2 YSLEER. V was pared by 0 bases and J by 0 bases, with 8 bases of the junction left unmatched. The chain's CDR3 is CASSQDARREYSYEQYF. CDR3 DNA sequence: TGCGCCAGCAGCCAAGACGCGCGGCGGGAGTACTCCTACGAGCAGTACTTC.

The rearrangement uses TRBV29-1 and TRBJ1-5, with D perhaps matching TRBD1 (5 bases). Deletions cut 4 bases from V and 1 base from J, with 5 bases between. Germline loops: CDR1 SQVTM, CDR2 ANQGSEA. The CDR3 length is 12 residues. CDR3: CSVGDSNQPQHF. DNA of the CDR3: TGCAGCGTTGGGGACAGCAATCAGCCCCAGCATTTT.

There are many counts of this clonotype. The rearrangement uses TRBV4-2 and TRBJ2-1; 7 positions agree with TRBD2. The germline gives CDR1 LGHNA, CDR2 YNFKEQ. The CDR3 is 16 residues long. V lost 2 bases, J lost 2 bases, and 6 bases stayed unmatched. The CDR3 here is CASSQYLAVAYNEQFF. As DNA, the CDR3 is TGTGCCAGCAGCCAATACCTAGCGGTAGCCTACAATGAGCAGTTCTTC.

Many counts were recorded for this clonotype. The chain employs TRBV9 and TRBJ1-2; tentative D call: TRBD1 (6 bases). Trimming cost V 2 bases and J 4 bases, with 18 bases left between them. This CDR3 contains 16 residues. Germline values: CDR1 SGDLS, CDR2 YYNGEE. CDR3 bases: TGTGCCAGCAGCGTCCGGGACACGGGTTGGAGCTATGGCTACACCTTC. It encodes CASSVRDTGWSYGYTF. The complete variable domain, with remaining parts taken from reference TRBV9 and TRBJ1-2, reads DSGVTQTPKHLITATGQRVTLRCSPRSGDLSVYWYQQSLDQGLQFLIQYYNGEERAKGNILERFSAQQFPDLHSELNLSSLELGDSALYFCASSVRDTGWSYGYTFGSGTRLTVV.

This clonotype occurred many times. This chain connects TRBV29-1 to TRBJ2-2, with TRBD2 as a possible D gene (5 bases). This CDR3 spans 13 amino acids. V was trimmed by 6 bases and J by 1 base, leaving 9 bases between them. Germline V CDR1 and CDR2: SQVTM, ANQGSEA. The CDR3: CSVDYRNTGELFF. The DNA for the CDR3 is TGCAGCGTCGACTACAGGAACACCGGGGAGCTGTTTTTT.

This clonotype showed up many times. The chain employs TRBV7-9 and TRBJ2-3; 7 bases are a match to TRBD2. The CDR3 is 14 amino acids. The trim removed 1 base at V and 3 bases at J, leaving 1 base unmatched. Germline values: CDR1 SEHNR, CDR2 FQNEAQ (reference sequence). CDR3 residues: CASSLDGRTDTQYF. The CDR3 coding sequence is TGTGCCAGCAGCTTAGACGGGAGGACAGATACGCAGTATTTT.

This clonotype has at least ten counts. The chain carries TRBV7-9 and TRBJ1-2, with TRBD1 matching over 7 bases. Germline V CDR1 and CDR2: SEHNR, FQNEAQ (reference sequence). The V and J ends lost 5 bases and 5 bases, in that order; junction bases with no gene match: 11. The CDR3 runs 15 residues. The CDR3 DNA is TGTGCCAGCAGCCCCACACGCGGGACAGCTTATGGCTACACCTTC. Amino acids: CASSPTRGTAYGYTF.